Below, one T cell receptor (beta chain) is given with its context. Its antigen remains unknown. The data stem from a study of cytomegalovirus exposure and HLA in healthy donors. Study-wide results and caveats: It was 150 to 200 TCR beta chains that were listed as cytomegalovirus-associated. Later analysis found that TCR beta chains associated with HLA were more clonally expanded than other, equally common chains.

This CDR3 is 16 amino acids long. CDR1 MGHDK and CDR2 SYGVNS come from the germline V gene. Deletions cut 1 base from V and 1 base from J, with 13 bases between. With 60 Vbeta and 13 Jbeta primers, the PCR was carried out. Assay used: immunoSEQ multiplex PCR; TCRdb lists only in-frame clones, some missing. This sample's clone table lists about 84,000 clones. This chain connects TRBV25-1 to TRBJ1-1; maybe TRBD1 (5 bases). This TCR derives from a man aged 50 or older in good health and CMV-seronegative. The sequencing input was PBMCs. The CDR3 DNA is TGTGCCAGCAGTGAATGGGGGGGATGGGGGAACACTGAAGCTTTCTTT. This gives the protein CASSEWGGWGNTEAFF.